Below, 23 T cell receptor beta chains from the same sample are listed, as sequenced in a study of T cells in Graves' hyperthyroidism and ophthalmopathy. RNA transcripts served as the template for amplifying TCR beta CDR3 regions. First-round RT-PCR of the TCR CDR3 relied on the HTBI primer set. One entry per CDR3 protein, called by TCRdb with MiXCR from the multiplex PCR reads. The sample has approximately 300,000 distinct CDR3 sequences; about 17% are singletons. The specimen sequenced was blood. The origin of the receptors is a woman aged 60-70 years with Graves' ophthalmopathy.

This clonotype was observed at least ten times. This chain connects TRBV7-9 to TRBJ2-3; no firm D call. CDR3 length: 12 residues. The V end lost 5 bases, the J end lost 5 bases, and 8 bases lay between the germline ends. Germline V lookup: CDR1 SEHNR, CDR2 FQNEAQ (reference sequence). This chain's CDR3 is CASSRLQDTQYF. Here the CDR3 DNA reads TGTGCCAGCAGCCGCCTACAAGATACGCAGTATTTT.

This clonotype showed up just a few times. The chain joins TRBV6-4 to TRBJ2-2, with D possibly being TRBD1 (5 bases). This CDR3 spans 13 amino acids. The germline V and J ends were trimmed by 5 bases and 6 bases, with 10 bases remaining between them. Germline V gene data show CDR1 as MRHNA and CDR2 as SNTAGT. In DNA, the CDR3 is TGTGCCAGCAGTCGACAGTACCCCGGGGAGCTGTTTTTT. Its protein is CASSRQYPGELFF.

The chain couples TRBV20-1 to TRBJ2-4, with 7 bases fitting TRBD2. The CDR3 extends over 15 amino acids. With V trimmed by 3 bases and J by 8 bases, 13 bases remained unmatched. The germline CDR1 and CDR2 sequences are DFQATT and SNEGSKA (reference sequence). The CDR3 here is CSASQLGGPVDIQYF. The CDR3 DNA is TGCAGTGCTAGTCAGCTGGGAGGGCCGGTGGACATTCAGTACTTC.

In its sample, this clonotype was seen a few times. The CDR3 nucleotides are TGTGCCAGCAGCTTAGTGGGAGCTAGCTCCAGCGCTTTGTACGAGCAGTACTTC. This sequence encodes CASSLVGASSSALYEQYF. The chain recombines TRBV7-9 with TRBJ2-7, with D tentatively TRBD2 (5 bases). The CDR3 sequence is 18 residues long. V dropped 1 base and J dropped 4 bases, with 23 bases sitting between them. Germline V lookup: CDR1 SEHNR, CDR2 FQNEAQ (reference sequence). The full variable domain, its missing parts supplied by reference TRBV7-9 and TRBJ2-7, is DTGVSQNPRHKITKRGQNVTFRCDPISEHNRLYWYRQTLGQGPEFLTYFQNEAQLEKSRLLSDRFSAERPKGSFSTLEIQRTEQGDSAMYLCASSLVGASSSALYEQYFGPGTRLTVT.

This clonotype turned up a few times. This may be a read error, as it is one base from a much larger clone. V is TRBV12-3 or TRBV12-4 and J is TRBJ1-1, with a possible D match to TRBD1 (5 bases). The CDR3 length is 12 residues. The CDR3 reads CASRRQYTEALF. In DNA, the CDR3 is TGTGCCAGCAGAAGACAGTACACTGAAGCTCTCTTT.

This clonotype has a count of ten or more. The chain has TRBV2 and TRBJ2-2; D remains unclear. The germline gives CDR1 SNHLY, CDR2 FYNNEI. The CDR3 has 11 amino acids. Trimming stripped 6 bases from V and 8 bases from J, with 7 bases between. The CDR3 DNA is TGTGCCAGCAGCGTTCAAGGGGAGCTGTTTTTT. The encoded protein is CASSVQGELFF.

This clonotype was detected a few times. The chain combines TRBV27 with TRBJ1-2, with D perhaps TRBD1 (6 bases). Between the trimmed V and J ends, which lost 6 bases and 1 base, there was a span of 9 bases. The CDR3 is made up of 13 amino acids. Germline CDR1 reads MNHEY; CDR2 reads SMNVEV (reference sequence). CDR3 DNA: TGTGCCAGCAGACCAGGGGTTAACTATGGCTACACCTTC. Translating it yields CASRPGVNYGYTF.

This clonotype was found many times. V gene TRBV20-1 combines with J gene TRBJ2-7, with TRBD1 matching over 7 bases. This CDR3 region has 13 residues. V trimming: 3 bases; J trimming: 1 base; junction bases outside the gene matches: 3. The germline V gene has CDR1 DFQATT and CDR2 SNEGSKA (reference sequence). CDR3 region: CSASWGQSYEQYF. As DNA, the CDR3 is TGCAGTGCTAGCTGGGGACAGTCCTACGAGCAGTACTTC.

This clonotype was counted at least ten times. The DNA of the CDR3 is TGTGCCAGCAGCTCCCGACAGGGAGATGTAGGTGAGCAGTTCTTC. This encodes CASSSRQGDVGEQFF. The V call is TRBV7-2, the J call TRBJ2-1, with 7 bases matching TRBD1. Per the germline V gene, CDR1 is SGHTA and CDR2 is FQGNSA. After removal of 4 bases from V and 9 bases from J, the junction contained 12 bases not matched to a gene. This CDR3 region has 15 residues. Drawing the rest from reference TRBV7-2 and TRBJ2-1, the complete variable domain is GAGVSQSPSNKVTEKGKDVELRCDPISGHTALYWYRQSLGQGLEFLIYFQGNSAPDKSGLPSDRFSAERTGGSVSTLTIQRTQQEDSAVYLCASSSRQGDVGEQFFGPGTRLTVL.

This clonotype was picked up many times. This chain connects TRBV20-1 to TRBJ1-5; D is perhaps TRBD1 (5 bases). Germline V gene data show CDR1 as DFQATT and CDR2 as SNEGSKA (reference sequence). The CDR3 is 13 residues long. Trimming took off 2 bases at V and 4 bases at J, with 9 bases between the two ends. Here the CDR3 DNA reads TGCAGTGCTAGAAAGCGGGGGAATCAGCCCCAGCATTTT. Encoded protein: CSARKRGNQPQHF.

This clonotype occurred many times. The chain links TRBV5-1 to TRBJ1-4; perhaps TRBD1 as D (5 bases). The germline V and J ends were trimmed by 0 bases and 7 bases, with 19 bases remaining between them. The CDR3 sequence is 17 residues long. Germline CDR1 reads SGHRS; CDR2 reads YFSETQ. The CDR3 DNA reads as TGCGCCAGCAGCTTGGCCAGGTGGGACGACTGGAGTGAAAAACTGTTTTTT. Protein: CASSLARWDDWSEKLFF.

This clonotype was found a few times. The rearrangement uses TRBV19 and TRBJ2-1; TRBD2 is a possible D gene (6 bases). CDR3 length: 15 amino acids. V lost 3 bases to trimming and J lost 5 bases, with 14 bases between them. The germline V gene encodes CDR1 LNHDA and CDR2 SQIVND (reference sequence). The CDR3 DNA reads as TGTGCCAGTAGTATCTGGTCGGGAGTCCACAATGAGCAGTTCTTC. Translating it yields CASSIWSGVHNEQFF.

Points on this clonotype: Just one base apart from a much larger clone, this may be a read error. The gene calls are TRBV28 and TRBJ2-1, with 10 bases aligning to TRBD2. Germline V gives CDR1 MDHEN, CDR2 SYDVKM. The CDR3 sequence is 13 residues long. CDR3 region: CAIQAGGYNEQSF. The CDR3 nucleotides read TGTGCCATTCAAGCGGGAGGGTACAATGAGCAGTCCTTC.

V gene TRBV28 combines with J gene TRBJ2-6; 9 bases agree with TRBD1. Germline V gene lookup returns CDR1 MDHEN and CDR2 SYDVKM. The CDR3 covers 16 residues. The junction had 8 bases not matched to a gene; V was cut back by 8 bases and J by 3 bases. CDR3 sequence reads: CASAGTGLFGANVLTF. CDR3 in DNA: TGTGCCAGCGCGGGGACAGGGCTCTTTGGGGCCAACGTCCTGACTTTC.

This clonotype was seen many times. The gene calls are TRBV6-1 and TRBJ1-2, with 7 bases lining up with TRBD1. V dropped 8 bases and J dropped 2; count of bases not matched to a gene: 5. CDR3 length equals 13 residues. Germline CDR1 MNHNS, CDR2 SASEGT. The CDR3 DNA is TGTGCCAGCTACAGGGGAGGAAACTATGGCTACACCTTC. This gives the protein CASYRGGNYGYTF.

The chain recombines TRBV12-3 or TRBV12-4 with TRBJ1-3, with 7 bases lining up with TRBD1. V shed 7 bases and J 2 bases; nucleotides not matched to a gene: 8. This CDR3 contains 15 residues. The CDR3 reads CASNEGAGTGNTIYF. The CDR3 DNA reads TGTGCCAGCAACGAGGGGGCGGGGACTGGAAACACCATATATTTT.

The rearrangement uses TRBV20-1 and TRBJ1-6, with D possibly matching TRBD1 (5 bases). Germline-derived CDR1 and CDR2 are DFQATT and SNEGSKA (reference sequence). V was trimmed by 1 base and J by 1 base, leaving 17 bases between them. The CDR3 spans 18 residues. CDR3 protein: CSARALDSTESYNSPLHF. The CDR3 region has the DNA TGCAGTGCTAGAGCTCTCGACAGCACCGAGTCCTATAATTCACCCCTCCACTTT.

This clonotype was observed at least ten times. This rearrangement joins TRBV7-2 to TRBJ2-5; 10 positions match TRBD1. The CDR3 consists of 11 residues. CDR1 is SGHTA, CDR2 FQGNSA, per germline. V dropped 5 bases and J dropped 14; count of bases not matched to a gene: 5. The CDR3 sequence is CASSPGTGVYF. In DNA, the CDR3 is TGTGCCAGCAGCCCTGGGACAGGGGTATACTTC.

About this clonotype: This may be a read error: a much more frequent sequence differs by one nucleotide. The chain's CDR3 is CSASSGGASYEQCF. The CDR3 bases are TGCAGTGCTAGCTCCGGCGGGGCATCCTACGAGCAGTGCTTC. The J gene is TRBJ2-7, the V gene TRBV20-1; D might be TRBD2 (6 bases). This CDR3 region has 14 residues. Germline loops: CDR1 DFQATT, CDR2 SNEGSKA (reference sequence).

This clonotype was counted ten times or more. The chain couples TRBV20-1 to TRBJ1-1; 7 bases map to TRBD1. Germline CDR1 is DFQATT and CDR2 is SNEGSKA (reference sequence). The CDR3 contains 14 residues. J lost 1 base, V lost 6 bases, and 8 bases had no gene match. CDR3 nucleotides: TGCAGTGCCGCCGCAGGGGGACCGAACACTGAAGCTTTCTTT. This sequence encodes CSAAAGGPNTEAFF.

The sample holds a few counts of this clonotype. This chain joins TRBV20-1 and TRBJ2-2, with TRBD2 matching 9 bases. CDR1 and CDR2 (germline): DFQATT, SNEGSKA (reference sequence). Germline trimming cut 6 bases from V and 7 bases from J; bases unmatched to any gene: 12. The CDR3 totals 15 residues. CDR3 in amino acids: CSATRGGAEGGELFF. The CDR3 DNA sequence: TGCAGTGCCACCCGCGGGGGGGCCGAAGGCGGGGAGCTGTTTTTT.

The rearrangement uses TRBV19 and TRBJ1-5; D might be TRBD1 (5 bases). The CDR3 length is 15 residues. Germline V gene data show CDR1 as LNHDA and CDR2 as SQIVND (reference sequence). V was shortened by 2 bases and J by 0 bases, with 8 bases between the two germline ends. CDR3 DNA sequence: TGTGCCAGTAGTATAAGGGGTTTTAGCAATCAGCCCCAGCATTTT. Its protein is CASSIRGFSNQPQHF. The whole variable domain, remainder taken from reference TRBV19 and TRBJ1-5, is DGGITQSPKYLFRKEGQNVTLSCEQNLNHDAMYWYRQDPGQGLRLIYYSQIVNDFQKGDIAEGYSVSREKKESFPLTVTSAQKNPTAFYLCASSIRGFSNQPQHFGDGTRLSIL.

This clonotype came up many times. The chain carries TRBV11-2 and TRBJ1-4; D gene ambiguous. Germline V gene data show CDR1 as SGHAT and CDR2 as FQNNGV. Trimming cost V 4 bases and J 4 bases, with 19 bases left between them. The CDR3 covers 17 residues. The chain's CDR3 is CASSSPFGALFNEKLFF. The CDR3 nucleotides are TGTGCCAGCAGCTCCCCATTCGGAGCCCTTTTTAATGAAAAACTGTTTTTT.